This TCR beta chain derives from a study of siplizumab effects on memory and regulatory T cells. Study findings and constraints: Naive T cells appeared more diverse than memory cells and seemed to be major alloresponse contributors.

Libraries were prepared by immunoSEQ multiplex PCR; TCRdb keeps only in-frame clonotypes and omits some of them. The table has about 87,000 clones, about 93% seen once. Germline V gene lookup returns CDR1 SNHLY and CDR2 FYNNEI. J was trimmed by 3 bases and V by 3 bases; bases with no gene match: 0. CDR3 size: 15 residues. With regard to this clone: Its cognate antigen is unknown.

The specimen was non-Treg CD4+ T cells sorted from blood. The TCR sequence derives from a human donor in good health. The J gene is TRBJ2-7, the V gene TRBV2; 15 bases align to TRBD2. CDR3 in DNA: TGTGCCAGCAGTGAGGGACTAGCGGGAGGCTACGAGCAGTACTTC. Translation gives CASSEGLAGGYEQYF. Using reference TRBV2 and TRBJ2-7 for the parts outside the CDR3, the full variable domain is EPEVTQTPSHQVTQMGQEVILRCVPISNHLYFYWYRQILGQKVEFLVSFYNNEISEKSEIFDDQFSVERPDGSNFTLKIRSTKLEDSAMYFCASSEGLAGGYEQYFGPGTRLTVT.